This T cell receptor (beta chain) came from a study of blood T cell repertoires in COVID-19. Study background: Samples of COVID-19 (acute and convalescent) were obtained from the United States, Italy and Spain.

CDR1 and CDR2 (germline): MNHEY, SMNVEV (reference sequence). V shed 3 bases and J shed 5 bases, with 11 bases lying between them. This CDR3 region has 14 residues. Study processing details: The authors estimated nucleated cell counts from reference gene primer amplification. Using immunoSEQ multiplex PCR, the repertoire was profiled, and TCRdb retains in-frame clones only, with some absent. V and J calls and clone size come straight from that table; D and trimming were deduced from the DNA. The table lists tens of thousands of clones, about 86% of them singletons. Sequencing was done on a sample of peripheral blood. This chain uses TRBV27 with TRBJ2-1; a possible D gene is TRBD2 (6 bases). This sequence originates from an elderly man with active COVID-19. CDR3 in amino acids: CASSFSGRNNEQFF. As DNA, the CDR3 is TGTGCCAGCAGTTTTAGCGGAAGAAACAATGAGCAGTTCTTC.